These 4 T cell receptor beta chains were all obtained from the same sample, sequenced in a study of tumor and adjacent non-tumor tissue in lung cancer. The template was RNA from unsorted bulk tissue. The normal lung tissue was taken more than 3 cm from the tumor edge. The library came from three nested PCR rounds adapted from ARM-PCR protocols. From the multiplex PCR reads, TCRdb called clonotypes with MiXCR, one entry per CDR3 protein. This sample has 90,000 to 110,000 distinct CDR3 sequences, with around 57% found just once. Source material: distant non-tumor lung tissue. Receptors were obtained from a man aged 60 to 69 with non-small cell lung cancer.

The sample holds many counts of this clonotype. The V and J genes are TRBV30 and TRBJ1-6; D ambiguous. Germline assignment: CDR1 GTSNPN and CDR2 SVGIG (reference sequence). The CDR3 spans 16 residues. The V end lost 4 bases, the J end lost 0 bases, and 13 bases lay between the germline ends. CDR3 nucleotides: TGTGCCTGGATAGACGGAAAAAGCTCCTATAATTCACCCCTCCACTTT. This sequence encodes CAWIDGKSSYNSPLHF.

This clonotype was observed a single time. Since a much larger clone is just one base distant, this may be a read error. The rearrangement links TRBV4-1 to TRBJ2-3; D perhaps matches TRBD2 (5 bases). CDR3 size: 17 residues. Trimming removed 0 bases from V and 6 bases from J, with 19 bases in between. The germline V gene has CDR1 MGHRA and CDR2 YSYEKL. CDR3: CASSQEGPGIILDTQYF. The CDR3 nucleotides read TGCGCCAGCAGCCAAGAGGGTCCGGGGATAATTTTGGATACGCAGTATTTT.

Concerning this clonotype itself: It is likely a read error, because the conserved phenylalanine at the end of the CDR3 is missing. This chain joins TRBV6-6 and TRBJ2-5, with D possibly matching TRBD1 (5 bases). Trimming took off 2 bases at V and 0 bases at J, with 10 bases between the two ends. Germline V gene lookup returns CDR1 MNHNY and CDR2 SVGAGI (reference sequence). The CDR3 has 15 residues. The chain's CDR3 is CASSYLDMHQETQYY. For the CDR3, the DNA is TGTGCCAGCAGTTACCTGGACATGCACCAAGAGACCCAGTACTAC.

About this clonotype itself: It may be a read error: a sequence one base away is much more abundant. V and J are TRBV5-4 and TRBJ2-7, with 7 bases fitting TRBD2. CDR1 SGHNT and CDR2 YYREEE come from the germline V gene (reference sequence). This CDR3 is 15 amino acids long. CDR3: CASSFSQGGRYERYF. The CDR3 nucleotides read TGTGCCAGCAGCTTCTCTCAGGGAGGGCGGTACGAGCGGTACTTC. The full variable domain, completed using reference TRBV5-4 and TRBJ2-7, is ETGVTQSPTHLIKTRGQQVTLRCSSQSGHNTVSWYQQALGQGPQFIFQYYREEENGRGNFPPRFSGLQFPNYSSELNVNALELDDSALYLCASSFSQGGRYERYFGPGTRLTVT.